Shown below are 10 T cell receptor beta chains from a single sample sequenced in a study of cytomegalovirus exposure and HLA in healthy donors (dated by TCRdb to 2017 to 2019). To prepare the library, the immunoSEQ multiplex PCR assay was applied. The source is immuneACCESS, and TCRdb retained only in-frame sequences with V and J called. Part of the clones is not carried over; for the studies checked, unresolved V genes explain less than half of this, and the remainder is unexplained. The sample table contains approximately 99,000 clones; only one count was recorded for approximately 95% of them. The ten largest clones capture 0.67% of the sample. Material: PBMCs. Receptors originate from a woman younger than 30 in good health and CMV-seronegative.

The chain has TRBV5-8 and TRBJ1-5, with a tentative D call TRBD1 (6 bases). This CDR3 region has 16 residues. Deletions cut 0 bases from V and 5 bases from J, with 15 bases between. Germline-derived CDR1 and CDR2 are SGHTS and YDEGEE. CDR3 region: CASSLATGPSDQPQHF. CDR3 nucleotides: TGTGCCAGCAGCTTGGCCACAGGGCCTTCCGATCAGCCCCAGCATTTT. Using reference TRBV5-8 and TRBJ1-5 for the parts outside the CDR3, the full variable domain is EAGVTQSPTHLIKTRGQQATLRCSPISGHTSVYWYQQALGLGLQFLLWYDEGEERNRGNFPPRFSGRQFPNYSSELNVNALELEDSALYLCASSLATGPSDQPQHFGDGTRLSIL.

This chain links TRBV6-5 with TRBJ1-5, with 9 bases matching TRBD1. CDR3 length: 15 residues. CDR1 and CDR2 (germline): MNHEY, SVGAGI. V was pared by 5 bases and J by 3 bases, with 5 bases of the junction left unmatched. For the CDR3, the DNA is TGTGCCAGCAGTCACGGACAGGGGCTCAATCAGCCCCAGCATTTT. It encodes CASSHGQGLNQPQHF.

CDR3 DNA: TGTGCCACCAGCAGAGACCAGTTTAACTATGGCTACACCTTC. This codes for CATSRDQFNYGYTF. The V call is TRBV15, the J call TRBJ1-2; D ambiguous. Trimming left V 0 bases short and J 1 base short, with 6 bases between. This CDR3 has 14 amino acids. Germline CDR1 and CDR2: LNHNV and YYDKDF (reference sequence).

The chain uses TRBV27 and TRBJ1-4; D is possibly TRBD1 (5 bases). V gave up 2 bases and J gave up 10 bases, with 11 bases separating them. The length of the CDR3 is 13 residues. CDR1 and CDR2 (germline): MNHEY, SMNVEV (reference sequence). The CDR3 here is CASSLGGVGKLFF. CDR3 coding DNA: TGTGCCAGCAGTTTAGGAGGGGTCGGAAAACTGTTTTTT.

The J gene is TRBJ1-2, the V gene TRBV6-5, with D unclear. CDR1 is MNHEY and CDR2 is SVGAGI in the germline V gene. Trimming shortened V by 0 bases and J by 4 bases, and 9 bases separated the two germline ends. The length of the CDR3 is 14 residues. The CDR3 bases are TGTGCCAGCAGTTACTCGATAGGAGTCTATGGCTACACCTTC. This encodes CASSYSIGVYGYTF.

CDR3 in DNA: TGCAGCGCCGACAAAGGAGAGACCCAGTACTTC. It specifies CSADKGETQYF. This chain joins TRBV29-1 and TRBJ2-5; D not certain. The V and J ends lost 7 bases and 4 bases respectively, with 10 bases between them. Germline CDR1 SQVTM, CDR2 ANQGSEA. The CDR3 length is 11 residues.

V and J are TRBV6-1 and TRBJ2-7, with a tentative D call TRBD2 (6 bases). Trimming cost V 0 bases and J 2 bases, with 20 bases left between them. The CDR3 sequence is 18 residues long. CDR1 and CDR2 (germline): MNHNS, SASEGT. This CDR3 reads CASSEAHGRNFGAYEQYF. The CDR3, as DNA: TGTGCCAGCAGTGAAGCCCACGGGAGAAATTTCGGTGCCTACGAGCAGTACTTC.

DNA for the CDR3: TGTGCCAGCCGACTCCGGCAGGGGGCGAACTATGGCTACACCTTC. It specifies CASRLRQGANYGYTF. This rearrangement joins TRBV6-5 to TRBJ1-2, with 8 bases lining up with TRBD1. V trimming: 8 bases; J trimming: 2 bases; junction bases outside the gene matches: 10. The germline CDR1 and CDR2 sequences are MNHEY and SVGAGI. CDR3 length equals 15 residues.

V and J are TRBV6-5 and TRBJ1-5; TRBD1 matches 7 bases. CDR1 and CDR2 (germline): MNHEY, SVGAGI. This CDR3 has 13 amino acids. Trimming removed 5 bases from V and 7 bases from J; junction bases left unmatched: 5. CDR3 residues: CASSIRQGQPQHF. CDR3 bases: TGTGCCAGCAGTATCCGACAGGGACAGCCCCAGCATTTT.

The J gene is TRBJ1-2, the V gene TRBV5-1, with D perhaps TRBD1 (5 bases). The CDR3 is 13 amino acids. V dropped 0 bases and J dropped 7 bases, with 10 bases sitting between them. Germline CDR1 SGHRS, CDR2 YFSETQ. The CDR3 DNA follows: TGCGCCAGCAGCTTGGCCGGGGGGGGTGGCTACACCTTC. It is translated as CASSLAGGGGYTF.